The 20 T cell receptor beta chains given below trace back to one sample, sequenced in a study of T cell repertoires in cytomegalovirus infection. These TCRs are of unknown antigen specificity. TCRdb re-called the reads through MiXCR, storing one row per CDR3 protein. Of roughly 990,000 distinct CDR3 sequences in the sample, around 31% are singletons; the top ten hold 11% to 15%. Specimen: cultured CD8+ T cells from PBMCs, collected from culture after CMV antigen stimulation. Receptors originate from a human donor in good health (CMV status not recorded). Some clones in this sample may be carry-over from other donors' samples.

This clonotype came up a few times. CDR3 region: CASGDSANTGELFF. The CDR3 DNA is TGTGCCAGCGGGGACAGCGCGAACACCGGGGAGCTGTTTTTT. This chain links TRBV28 with TRBJ2-2, with 7 bases lining up with TRBD1. CDR1 and CDR2 (germline): MDHEN, SYDVKM. Germline trimming cut 8 bases from V and 0 bases from J; bases unmatched to any gene: 3. The CDR3 runs 14 residues.

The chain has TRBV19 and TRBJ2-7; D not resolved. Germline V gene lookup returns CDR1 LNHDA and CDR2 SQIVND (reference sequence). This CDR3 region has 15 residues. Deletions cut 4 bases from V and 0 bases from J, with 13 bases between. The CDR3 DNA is TGTGCCAGTAGTAATAGTGGGTTGAACTCCTACGAGCAGTACTTC. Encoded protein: CASSNSGLNSYEQYF.

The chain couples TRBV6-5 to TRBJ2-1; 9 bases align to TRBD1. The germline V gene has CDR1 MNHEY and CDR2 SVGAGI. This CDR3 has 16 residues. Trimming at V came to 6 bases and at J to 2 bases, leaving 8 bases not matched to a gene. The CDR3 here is CASSRQGDSAYNEQFF. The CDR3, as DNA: TGTGCCAGCAGCCGACAGGGGGATTCTGCCTACAATGAGCAGTTCTTC.

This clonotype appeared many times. CDR3 region: CASSFRQGRSQPQHF. CDR3 DNA: TGTGCCAGCAGTTTCAGACAGGGACGAAGTCAGCCCCAGCATTTT. J is TRBJ1-5 and V is TRBV6-2 or TRBV6-3; 7 bases are a match to TRBD1. Trimming took 4 bases from V and 6 from J; bases not matched to a gene: 9. The germline gives CDR1 MNHEY, CDR2 SVGEGT. CDR3 length: 15 amino acids.

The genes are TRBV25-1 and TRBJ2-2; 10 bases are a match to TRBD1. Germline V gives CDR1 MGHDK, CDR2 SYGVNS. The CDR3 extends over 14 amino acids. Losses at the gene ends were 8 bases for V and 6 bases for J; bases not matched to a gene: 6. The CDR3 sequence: CASGLDRGAGELFF. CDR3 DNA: TGTGCCAGCGGATTGGACAGGGGGGCCGGGGAGCTGTTTTTT.

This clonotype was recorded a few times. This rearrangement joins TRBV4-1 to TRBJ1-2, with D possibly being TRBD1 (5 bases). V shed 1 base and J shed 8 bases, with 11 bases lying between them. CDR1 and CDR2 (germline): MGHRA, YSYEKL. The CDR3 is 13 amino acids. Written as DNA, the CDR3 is TGCGCCAGCAGCCAAGGGGGGGGGAAAGGCTACACCTTC. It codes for CASSQGGGKGYTF.

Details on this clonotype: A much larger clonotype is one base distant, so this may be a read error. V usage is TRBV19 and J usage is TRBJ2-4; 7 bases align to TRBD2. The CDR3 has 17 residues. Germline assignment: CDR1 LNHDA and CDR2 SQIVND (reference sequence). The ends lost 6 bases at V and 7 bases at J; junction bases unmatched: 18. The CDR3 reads CASSLPRRGRVRNIQYF. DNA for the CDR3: TGTGCCAGTAGCCTCCCACGACGGGGGAGGGTTCGGAACATTCAGTACTTC.

For the CDR3, the DNA is TGTGCCAGCAGTTACTCGAGTCCAGGGGATAATTCACCCCTCCACTTT. It specifies CASSYSSPGDNSPLHF. This chain connects TRBV6-5 to TRBJ1-6, with a tentative D call TRBD1 (6 bases). The CDR3 sequence is 16 residues long. Germline V gene lookup returns CDR1 MNHEY and CDR2 SVGAGI. Trimming stripped 0 bases from V and 5 bases from J, with 11 bases between.

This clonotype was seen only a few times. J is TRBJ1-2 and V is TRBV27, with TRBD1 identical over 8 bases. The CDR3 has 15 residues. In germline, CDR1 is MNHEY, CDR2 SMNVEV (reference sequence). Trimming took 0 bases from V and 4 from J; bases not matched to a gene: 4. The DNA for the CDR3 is TGTGCCAGCAGTTTATCGCGAACAGGGGGCTATGGCTACACCTTC. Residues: CASSLSRTGGYGYTF.

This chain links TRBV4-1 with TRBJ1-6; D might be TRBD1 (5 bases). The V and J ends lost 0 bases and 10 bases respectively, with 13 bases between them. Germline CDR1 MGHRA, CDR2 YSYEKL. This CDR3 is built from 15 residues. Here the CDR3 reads CASSQEAQGGSPLHF. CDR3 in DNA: TGCGCCAGCAGCCAAGAAGCGCAGGGTGGCTCACCCCTCCACTTT.

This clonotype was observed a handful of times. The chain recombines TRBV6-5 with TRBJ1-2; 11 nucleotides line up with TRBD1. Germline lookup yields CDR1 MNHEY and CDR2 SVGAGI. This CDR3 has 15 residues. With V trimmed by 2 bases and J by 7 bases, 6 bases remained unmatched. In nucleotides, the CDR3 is TGTGCCAGCAGTTACGGCGGACAGGGGGCGTTTGGCTACACCTTC. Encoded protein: CASSYGGQGAFGYTF.

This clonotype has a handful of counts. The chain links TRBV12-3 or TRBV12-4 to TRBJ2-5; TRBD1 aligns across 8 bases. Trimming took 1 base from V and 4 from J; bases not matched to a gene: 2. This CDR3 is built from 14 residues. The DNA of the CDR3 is TGTGCCAGCAGTTTAGGGACAGGGATAGAGACCCAGTACTTC. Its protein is CASSLGTGIETQYF.

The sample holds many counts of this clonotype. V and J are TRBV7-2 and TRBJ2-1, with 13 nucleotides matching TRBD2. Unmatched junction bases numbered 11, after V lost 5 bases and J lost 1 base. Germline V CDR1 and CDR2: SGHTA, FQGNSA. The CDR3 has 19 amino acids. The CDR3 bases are TGTGCCAGCAGCCCCCGGACTAGCGGGGGCCCTACATCCTACAATGAGCAGTTCTTC. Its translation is CASSPRTSGGPTSYNEQFF.

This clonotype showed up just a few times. CDR3: CASRRAGLNTEAFF. CDR3 DNA: TGTGCCAGCCGTCGGGCGGGATTAAACACTGAAGCTTTCTTT. The V and J genes are TRBV6-2 or TRBV6-3 and TRBJ1-1; D is undetermined. The germline V gene has CDR1 MNHEY and CDR2 SVGEGT. The CDR3 has 14 residues. V was shortened by 8 bases and J by 2 bases, with 15 bases between the two germline ends.

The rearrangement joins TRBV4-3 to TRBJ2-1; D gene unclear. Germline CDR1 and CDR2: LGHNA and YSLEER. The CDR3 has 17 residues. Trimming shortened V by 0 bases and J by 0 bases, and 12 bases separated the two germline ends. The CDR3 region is CASSQEGHTSSYNEQFF. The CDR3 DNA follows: TGCGCCAGCAGCCAAGAGGGCCATACGAGCTCCTACAATGAGCAGTTCTTC.

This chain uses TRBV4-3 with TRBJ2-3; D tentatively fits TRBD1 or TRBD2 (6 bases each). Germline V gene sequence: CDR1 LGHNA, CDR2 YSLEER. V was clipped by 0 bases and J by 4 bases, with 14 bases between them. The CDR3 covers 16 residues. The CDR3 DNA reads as TGCGCCAGCAGCCAAGAGACGGCGGAGGGGGCAGATACGCAGTATTTT. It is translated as CASSQETAEGADTQYF.

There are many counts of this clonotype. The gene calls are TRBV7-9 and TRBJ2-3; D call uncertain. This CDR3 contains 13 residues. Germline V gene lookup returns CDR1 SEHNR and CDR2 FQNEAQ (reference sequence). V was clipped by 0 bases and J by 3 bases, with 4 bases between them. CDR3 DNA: TGTGCCAGCAGCTTAGCTAATACAGATACGCAGTATTTT. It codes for CASSLANTDTQYF.

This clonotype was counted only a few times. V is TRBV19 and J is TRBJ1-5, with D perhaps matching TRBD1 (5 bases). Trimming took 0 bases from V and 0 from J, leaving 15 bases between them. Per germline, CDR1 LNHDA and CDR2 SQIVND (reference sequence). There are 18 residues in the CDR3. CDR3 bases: TGTGCCAGTAGTATAGAGGTTGCGGGACCCAATAGCAATCAGCCCCAGCATTTT. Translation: CASSIEVAGPNSNQPQHF.

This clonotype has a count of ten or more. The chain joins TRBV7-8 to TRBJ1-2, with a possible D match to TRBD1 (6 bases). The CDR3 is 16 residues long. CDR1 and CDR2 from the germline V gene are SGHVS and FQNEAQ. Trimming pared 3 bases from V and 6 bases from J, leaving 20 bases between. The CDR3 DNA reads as TGTGCCAGCAGCTTGGGGCGCCGGGACGGGGGGCATGGCTACACCTTC. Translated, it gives CASSLGRRDGGHGYTF.

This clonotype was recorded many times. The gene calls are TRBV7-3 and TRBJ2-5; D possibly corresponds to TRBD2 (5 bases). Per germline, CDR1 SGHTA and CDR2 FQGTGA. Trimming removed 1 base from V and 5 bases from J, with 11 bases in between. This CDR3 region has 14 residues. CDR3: CASSLNSGFETQYF. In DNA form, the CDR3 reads TGTGCCAGCAGCTTAAACTCGGGGTTTGAGACCCAGTACTTC.